Listed below are T cell receptor beta chains from one sample, sequenced in a study of beta chain features in type 1 diabetes. Libraries were prepared by immunoSEQ multiplex PCR; TCRdb keeps only in-frame clonotypes and omits some of them. In the table there are around 21,000 clones, 40% to 60% of which are singletons. Input material: stem cell memory CD4+ T cells from blood. The source of these receptors is a man younger than 35 in good health. The CDR3 runs from the conserved cysteine through the conserved F or W. D genes are given only for firm matches. Some rows mark clone size as missing; the rest say once, few, many or name a class of expanded clone.

>TRBJ2-7|NA|TRBV5-1|TRBD1
CASSLDRGLYEQYF
TGCGCCAGCAGCTTAGACAGGGGGCTATACGAGCAGTACTTC
>TRBJ2-2|NA|TRBV7-2|TRBD1
CASTPSRTGANTGELFF
TGTGCCAGCACCCCAAGTAGGACAGGAGCGAACACCGGGGAGCTGTTTTTT
>TRBJ2-5|NA|TRBV6-6|NA
CASSYSAGQETQYF
TGTGCCAGCAGTTACTCGGCGGGCCAAGAGACCCAGTACTTC
>TRBJ2-7|NA|TRBV10-3|TRBD1
CAIGTGGVVGEQYF
TGTGCCATTGGGACAGGTGGGGTGGTGGGCGAGCAGTACTTC
>TRBJ1-4|NA|TRBV7-9|TRBD1
CASSKGTGEEKLFF
TGTGCCAGCAGCAAGGGGACAGGGGAGGAAAAACTGTTTTTT
>TRBJ2-1|few|TRBV30|TRBD2
CAWRGPGIAGVHEQFF
TGTGCCTGGAGGGGGCCGGGGATAGCGGGAGTTCATGAGCAGTTCTTC
>TRBJ2-2|NA|TRBV6-4|TRBD1
CASSKEGQSLAGELFF
TGTGCCAGCAGTAAAGAGGGACAGTCTCTCGCCGGGGAGCTGTTTTTT
>TRBJ1-4|NA|TRBV2|NA
CASSDQGTANEKLFF
TGTGCCAGCAGTGACCAGGGAACGGCTAATGAAAAACTGTTTTTT
>TRBJ1-5|NA|TRBV18|TRBD1
CASSSSDRGGQPQHF
TGTGCCAGCTCATCAAGTGACAGGGGAGGTCAGCCCCAGCATTTT
>TRBJ2-7|NA|TRBV5-1|TRBD2
CASSSQAGLAGGVYEQYF
TGCGCCAGCAGCTCGCAAGCCGGACTAGCGGGAGGAGTCTACGAGCAGTACTTC
>TRBJ2-7|few|TRBV28|NA
CASSSPREQYF
TGTGCCAGCAGTTCCCCGCGTGAGCAGTACTTC
>TRBJ1-3|NA|TRBV28|TRBD1
CASTLGTGTSGNTIYF
TGTGCCAGCACTTTAGGGACAGGGACCTCTGGAAACACCATATATTTT
>TRBJ2-1|NA|TRBV30|TRBD2
CACLGGSPELAYNEQFF
TGTGCCTGCCTCGGGGGGAGCCCCGAGTTGGCTTACAATGAGCAGTTCTTC
>TRBJ1-3|NA|TRBV30|NA
CAWTDRTTGNTIYF
TGTGCCTGGACAGACAGAACCACTGGAAACACCATATATTTT
>TRBJ1-4|NA|TRBV6-6|NA
CASSYSEGAGEKLFF
TGTGCCAGCAGTTACTCGGAAGGGGCAGGTGAAAAACTGTTTTTT
>TRBJ2-3|NA|TRBV7-9|NA
CASSLGQGLDTDTQYF
TGTGCCAGCAGCTTAGGGCAGGGCCTTGACACAGATACGCAGTATTTT
>TRBJ1-1|NA|TRBV27|NA
CASSFFTRGEAFF
TGTGCCAGCAGTTTTTTCACGCGAGGGGAAGCTTTCTTT
>TRBJ1-2|NA|TRBV5-6|TRBD1
CASSRDRVYGYTF
TGTGCCAGCAGCCGGGACAGGGTCTATGGCTACACCTTC
>TRBJ1-1|NA|TRBV19|TRBD1
CASRPYRTGDGEAFF
TGTGCCAGTAGACCGTACCGGACAGGGGACGGTGAAGCTTTCTTT
>TRBJ2-3|few|TRBV7-2|NA
CASSHQGGASTDTQYF
TGTGCCAGCAGCCACCAAGGGGGGGCGAGCACAGATACGCAGTATTTT
>TRBJ1-5|NA|TRBV19|NA
CASRTQGLGQPQHF
TGTGCCAGTAGAACCCAGGGCCTTGGTCAGCCCCAGCATTTT
>TRBJ2-4|few|TRBV4-2|TRBD2
CASSQEPPSGLAGAKNIQYF
TGTGCCAGCAGCCAAGAACCCCCTTCTGGACTAGCGGGGGCAAAAAACATTCAGTACTTC
>TRBJ2-3|NA|TRBV19|TRBD2
CASRSSLAGTDTQYF
TGTGCCAGTAGATCGTCGCTAGCGGGGACAGATACGCAGTATTTT
>TRBJ2-7|medium-sized|TRBV23-1|NA
CASSQGSDPYEQYF
TGCGCCAGCAGTCAAGGCAGTGATCCCTACGAGCAGTACTTC
>TRBJ1-5|few|TRBV30|TRBD1
CAWSETPGQGRSPQHF
TGTGCCTGGAGTGAGACTCCGGGACAGGGAAGATCGCCCCAGCATTTT
>TRBJ2-1|NA|TRBV6-6|TRBD2
CASSYVTGGYNEQFF
TGTGCCAGCAGTTACGTCACGGGAGGATACAATGAGCAGTTCTTC
>TRBJ2-7|NA|TRBV7-9|TRBD2
CASSLGTSGRNEQYF
TGTGCCAGCAGCTTAGGCACTAGCGGGAGGAACGAGCAGTACTTC
>TRBJ2-7|NA|TRBV7-2|TRBD1
CASSGLTGLYEQYF
TGTGCCAGCAGCGGATTGACAGGGTTGTACGAGCAGTACTTC
>TRBJ2-7|once|TRBV7-2|TRBD1
CASSRQGISSYEQYF
TGTGCCAGCAGCCGACAGGGAATTAGCTCCTACGAGCAGTACTTC
>TRBJ2-1|NA|TRBV6-5|NA
CASSYSIQGGNEQFF
TGTGCCAGCAGTTACTCGATACAGGGAGGGAATGAGCAGTTCTTC
>TRBJ2-7|NA|TRBV5-1|TRBD2
CASSPLSVRRETYEQYF
TGCGCCAGCAGCCCCCTATCCGTCCGGCGGGAGACATACGAGCAGTACTTC
>TRBJ2-7|NA|TRBV7-2|TRBD2
CASSARTSGDEQYF
TGTGCCAGCAGCGCCCGGACTAGCGGCGACGAGCAGTACTTC
>TRBJ1-1|NA|TRBV7-8|NA
CASSLVHHRLVLNTEAFF
TGTGCCAGCAGCTTAGTCCACCACAGGTTGGTGTTGAACACTGAAGCTTTCTTT
>TRBJ2-2|NA|TRBV30|NA
CAREQYNTGELFF
TGTGCCCGGGAACAATATAACACCGGGGAGCTGTTTTTT
>TRBJ1-1|NA|TRBV19|NA
CASSMNSANTEAFF
TGTGCCAGTAGTATGAACAGTGCGAACACTGAAGCTTTCTTT
>TRBJ2-3|NA|TRBV6-4|TRBD2
CASSETGTSADTQYF
TGTGCCAGCAGTGAAACGGGTACTAGCGCAGATACGCAGTATTTT
>TRBJ2-1|NA|TRBV19|NA
CASGMERSNNEQFF
TGTGCCAGTGGTATGGAGAGGTCTAACAATGAGCAGTTCTTC
>TRBJ2-2|NA|TRBV4-1|TRBD2
CASSPPVGGSMTGELFF
TGCGCCAGCAGCCCACCTGTCGGCGGGAGTATGACCGGGGAGCTGTTTTTT
>TRBJ2-1|NA|TRBV2|TRBD2
CASSVGLAGGESEQFF
TGTGCCAGCAGTGTTGGACTAGCGGGGGGGGAGAGTGAGCAGTTCTTC
>TRBJ1-2|few|TRBV29-1|TRBD1
CSVDGQGLTGTTIYGYTF
TGCAGCGTCGATGGACAGGGTCTTACGGGGACCACCATCTATGGCTACACCTTC
>TRBJ2-1|medium-sized|TRBV18|TRBD2
CASSSGLDNEQFF
TGTGCCAGCTCATCGGGACTAGACAATGAGCAGTTCTTC
>TRBJ1-2|few|TRBV30|NA
CAWSVRRELNYGYTF
TGTGCCTGGAGTGTACGCAGGGAACTTAACTATGGCTACACCTTC